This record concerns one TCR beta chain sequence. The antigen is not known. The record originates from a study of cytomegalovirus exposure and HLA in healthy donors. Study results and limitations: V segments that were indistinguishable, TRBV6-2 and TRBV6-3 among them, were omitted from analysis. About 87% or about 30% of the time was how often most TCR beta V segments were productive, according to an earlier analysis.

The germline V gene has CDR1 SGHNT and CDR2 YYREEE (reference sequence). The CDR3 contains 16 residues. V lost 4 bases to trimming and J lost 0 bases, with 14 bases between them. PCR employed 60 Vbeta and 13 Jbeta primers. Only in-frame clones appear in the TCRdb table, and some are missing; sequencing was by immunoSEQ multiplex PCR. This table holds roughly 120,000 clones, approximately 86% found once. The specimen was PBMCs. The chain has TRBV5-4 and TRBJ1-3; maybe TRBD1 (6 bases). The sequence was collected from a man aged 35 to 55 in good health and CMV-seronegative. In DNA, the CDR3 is TGTGCCAGCAGCCCCAGGGGCGGACTCTCTGGAAACACCATATATTTT. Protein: CASSPRGGLSGNTIYF.